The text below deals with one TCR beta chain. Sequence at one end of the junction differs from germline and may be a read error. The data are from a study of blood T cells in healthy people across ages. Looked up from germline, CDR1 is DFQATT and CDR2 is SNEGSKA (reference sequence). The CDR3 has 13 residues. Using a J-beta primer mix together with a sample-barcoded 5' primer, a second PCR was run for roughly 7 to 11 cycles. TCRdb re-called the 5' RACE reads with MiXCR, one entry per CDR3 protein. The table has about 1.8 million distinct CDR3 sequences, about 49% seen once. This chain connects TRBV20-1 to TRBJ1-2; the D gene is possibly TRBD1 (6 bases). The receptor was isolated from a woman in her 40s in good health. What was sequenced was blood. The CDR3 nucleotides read TGCAGTGCTAGGGCGGGGGCAGGTTATGGCTACACATTC. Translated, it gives CSARAGAGYGYTF.